The 20 T cell receptor beta chains listed next were all sequenced from one sample in a study of blood T cells in healthy people across ages. A second roughly 6 to 12 cycle PCR used barcoded and J-beta primers. TCRdb fed the 5' RACE reads into MiXCR, producing one record per CDR3 protein. The table lists 600,000 to 1,000,000 distinct CDR3 sequences, 55% to 75% of them singletons. The sample consisted of blood. The receptor set was obtained from a man younger than 45 in good health.

The rearrangement links TRBV29-1 to TRBJ1-3; tentative D call: TRBD1 (5 bases). Germline V gives CDR1 SQVTM, CDR2 ANQGSEA. The CDR3 is 12 amino acids. The V end lost 5 bases, the J end lost 10 bases, and 15 bases lay between the germline ends. CDR3 protein: CSVSRGTKTIYF. The CDR3, as DNA: TGCAGCGTTTCACGGGGCACCAAGACCATATATTTT.

V and J are TRBV20-1 and TRBJ1-1; TRBD1 might be the D (5 bases). The CDR3 spans 14 residues. Trimming took 6 bases from V and 7 from J, leaving 21 bases between them. The germline gives CDR1 DFQATT, CDR2 SNEGSKA (reference sequence). As DNA, the CDR3 is TGCAGTGCCTCCATCCCGGGGACGGCGTATGAAGCTTTCTTT. Translating gives CSASIPGTAYEAFF.

The chain employs TRBV4-1 and TRBJ2-1, with 10 bases matching TRBD1. The CDR3 is 16 residues long. V lost 5 bases and J lost 7; bases outside the gene matches: 11. Germline CDR1 and CDR2: MGHRA and YSYEKL. The DNA for the CDR3 is TGCGCCAGCAGCGACCCGGGACAGGGGCTGGTGAATGAGCAGTTCTTC. It encodes CASSDPGQGLVNEQFF.

This clonotype was seen ten or more times. The chain has TRBV7-2 and TRBJ2-7; 10 nucleotides align to TRBD1. The CDR3 is 14 residues long. Germline V CDR1 and CDR2: SGHTA, FQGNSA. V gave up 4 bases and J gave up 2 bases; unmatched junction bases: 2. DNA for the CDR3: TGTGCCAGCAGCTCCGGGACAGGGGCCTACGAGCAGTACTTC. Amino acid sequence: CASSSGTGAYEQYF.

V is TRBV25-1 and J is TRBJ2-6; 7 nucleotides align to TRBD2. The CDR3 spans 18 residues. V was clipped by 4 bases and J by 0 bases; unmatched bases: 9. Germline V gene lookup returns CDR1 MGHDK and CDR2 SYGVNS. In DNA form, the CDR3 reads TGTGCCAGCAGTGTCCCCACCGGCGGGAGCTCTGGGGCCAACGTCCTGACTTTC. Amino acids: CASSVPTGGSSGANVLTF.

This clonotype was observed a handful of times. V and J are TRBV5-4 and TRBJ1-2; D is undetermined. Germline CDR1 is SGHNT and CDR2 is YYREEE (reference sequence). The ends were cut back, 1 base at V and 8 bases at J, with 12 bases in the middle. The CDR3 runs to 13 residues. CDR3 bases: TGTGCCAGCAGCTTGACGGGTGCGGGAGGCTACACCTTC. As protein: CASSLTGAGGYTF.

The DNA for the CDR3 is TGTGCCAGCTCCGCTCCCGGTTACCTTCAGCCCCAGCATTTT. This gives the protein CASSAPGYLQPQHF. This chain uses TRBV12-3 or TRBV12-4 with TRBJ1-5, with D hard to call. This CDR3 is 14 amino acids long. V was pared by 8 bases and J by 6 bases, with 17 bases between.

This clonotype was detected only once. J is TRBJ2-2 and V is TRBV15; D gene uncertain. The germline V gene has CDR1 LNHNV and CDR2 YYDKDF (reference sequence). The germline V and J ends were trimmed by 1 base and 3 bases, with 3 bases remaining between them. CDR3 length: 13 amino acids. CDR3 amino acids: CATSRAYTGELFF. In DNA form, the CDR3 reads TGTGCCACCAGCAGAGCCTACACCGGGGAGCTGTTTTTT.

The J gene is TRBJ2-7, the V gene TRBV29-1; tentative D call: TRBD1 (6 bases). CDR3 size: 17 residues. Germline V gene sequence: CDR1 SQVTM, CDR2 ANQGSEA. V was trimmed by 5 bases and J by 4 bases, leaving 27 bases between them. CDR3 sequence: CSVQGIGQPVIGYEQYF. CDR3 sequence (DNA): TGCAGCGTTCAGGGGATAGGACAACCGGTTATAGGATACGAGCAGTACTTC.

This clonotype was counted between two and nine times. The genes are TRBV20-1 and TRBJ1-2, with D possibly TRBD1 on 6 matching bases. The CDR3 is 14 amino acids. In germline, CDR1 is DFQATT, CDR2 SNEGSKA (reference sequence). The V and J ends lost 2 bases and 3 bases respectively, with 13 bases between them. The CDR3 sequence is CSARPGQGDYGYTF. The CDR3 bases are TGCAGTGCTAGACCGGGACAAGGAGACTATGGCTACACCTTC.

J is TRBJ2-3 and V is TRBV28, with D perhaps matching TRBD2 (5 bases). This CDR3 spans 15 amino acids. CDR1 and CDR2 (germline): MDHEN, SYDVKM. V dropped 6 bases and J dropped 2 bases, with 15 bases sitting between them. The CDR3 coding sequence is TGTGCCAGCAGCCCGCTAGCACTTTACACAGATACGCAGTATTTT. Translating gives CASSPLALYTDTQYF.

About this clonotype: The limits of the CDR3 on the DNA are not certain, so only TCRdb's listed CDR3 is given. V is TRBV28 and J is TRBJ2-4. Germline V lookup: CDR1 MDHEN, CDR2 SYDVKM. The CDR3 adds up to 14 amino acids, both ends counted. The CDR3 reads CASSILGSSETQYF.

This clonotype was detected only a few times. The V and J genes are TRBV7-9 and TRBJ2-5, with TRBD1 identical over 7 bases. Per germline, CDR1 SEHNR and CDR2 FQNEAQ (reference sequence). The CDR3 length is 14 residues. Trimming removed 4 bases from V and 1 base from J; junction bases left unmatched: 3. The CDR3 spells CASSSGQTQETQYF. The CDR3 bases are TGTGCCAGCAGCTCGGGACAGACCCAAGAGACCCAGTACTTC. Based on the CDR3 plus reference TRBV7-9 and TRBJ2-5, the full variable domain is DTGVSQNPRHKITKRGQNVTFRCDPISEHNRLYWYRQTLGQGPEFLTYFQNEAQLEKSRLLSDRFSAERPKGSFSTLEIQRTEQGDSAMYLCASSSGQTQETQYFGPGTRLLVL.

The chain couples TRBV5-1 to TRBJ1-1; weak D call: TRBD1 (5 bases). This CDR3 contains 13 residues. With 6 bases removed from V and 2 bases from J, the gap between germline ends came to 11 bases. CDR1 and CDR2 from the germline V gene are SGHRS and YFSETQ. In DNA, the CDR3 is TGCGCCAGCAAACGGGACGGAAACACTGAAGCTTTCTTT. Its protein is CASKRDGNTEAFF.

J is TRBJ2-7 and V is TRBV6-2 or TRBV6-3; D unclear. With 5 bases removed from V and 2 bases from J, the gap between germline ends came to 19 bases. The germline gives CDR1 MNHEY, CDR2 SVGEGT. This CDR3 has 16 residues. The CDR3 spells CASSPPDSSRPYEQYF. As DNA, the CDR3 is TGTGCCAGCAGTCCTCCGGATTCTTCTCGCCCCTACGAGCAGTACTTC.

There are a few counts of this clonotype. The rearrangement uses TRBV3-1 and TRBJ2-7; D call uncertain. The DNA end is more similar to TRBJ2-5, so the J call may be wrong. Germline V gene data show CDR1 as LGHDT and CDR2 as YNNKEL (reference sequence). This CDR3 has 14 amino acids. CDR3 nucleotides: TGTGCCAGCAGCCAAGGGAGCGAACAAGAGACCCAGTACTTC. This translates into CASSQGSEQETQYF.

The V and J genes are TRBV4-2 and TRBJ2-4; a weak D match, TRBD2 (5 bases). Germline values: CDR1 LGHNA, CDR2 YNFKEQ. The CDR3 runs to 17 residues. V was shortened by 0 bases and J by 0 bases, with 12 bases between the two germline ends. The CDR3 spells CASSQDWSGVAKNIQYF. DNA for the CDR3: TGTGCCAGCAGCCAAGATTGGAGCGGCGTAGCCAAAAACATTCAGTACTTC.

A few counts support this clonotype. The chain uses TRBV2 and TRBJ2-5; D not resolved. V was pared by 6 bases and J by 3 bases, with 17 bases between. Per germline, CDR1 SNHLY and CDR2 FYNNEI. The CDR3 contains 15 residues. CDR3 residues: CASSSLWLSEETQYF. CDR3 DNA: TGTGCCAGCAGCTCGTTGTGGCTCTCCGAAGAGACCCAGTACTTC.

The chain couples TRBV10-3 to TRBJ1-2; weak D call: TRBD1 (5 bases). V was trimmed by 2 bases and J by 2 bases, leaving 18 bases between them. CDR3 length: 17 residues. Germline V gene sequence: CDR1 ENHRY, CDR2 SYGVKD. CDR3 sequence: CAISEPGLQGPNYGYTF. The CDR3 nucleotides read TGTGCCATCAGTGAGCCGGGACTCCAGGGACCCAACTATGGCTACACCTTC.

The chain combines TRBV14 with TRBJ2-4; D is undetermined. The assigned J gene may be wrong: the sequence end matches TRBJ2-7 better. CDR1 is SGHDN, CDR2 FVKESK, per germline. The CDR3 consists of 14 residues. The CDR3 sequence is CASSQSLLSYEQYF. The DNA for the CDR3 is TGTGCCAGCAGCCAATCCCTCCTATCCTACGAGCAGTACTTC.